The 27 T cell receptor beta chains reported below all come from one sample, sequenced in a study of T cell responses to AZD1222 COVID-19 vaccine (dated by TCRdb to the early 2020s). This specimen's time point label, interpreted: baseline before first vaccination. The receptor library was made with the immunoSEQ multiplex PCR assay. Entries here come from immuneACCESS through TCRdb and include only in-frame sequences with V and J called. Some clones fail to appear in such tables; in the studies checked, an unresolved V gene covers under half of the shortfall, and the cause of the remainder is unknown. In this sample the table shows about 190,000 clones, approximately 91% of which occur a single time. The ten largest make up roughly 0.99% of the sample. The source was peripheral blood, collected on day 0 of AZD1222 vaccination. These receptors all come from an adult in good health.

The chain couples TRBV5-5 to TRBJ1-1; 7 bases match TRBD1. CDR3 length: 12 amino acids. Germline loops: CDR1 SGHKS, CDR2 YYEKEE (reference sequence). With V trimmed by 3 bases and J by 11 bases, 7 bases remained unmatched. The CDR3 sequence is CASSSTGEIAFF. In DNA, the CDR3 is TGTGCCAGCAGCTCCACAGGGGAAATCGCTTTCTTT.

CDR3 coding DNA: TGCGCCAGCAGCCCCGGAGGAGGGGGCGGTAGGGAGACCCAGTACTTC. Translated, it gives CASSPGGGGGRETQYF. This chain uses TRBV5-1 with TRBJ2-5; perhaps TRBD1 as D (7 bases). Germline V gene lookup returns CDR1 SGHRS and CDR2 YFSETQ. CDR3 length: 16 amino acids. V lost 4 bases, J lost 5 bases, and 21 bases lay in between.

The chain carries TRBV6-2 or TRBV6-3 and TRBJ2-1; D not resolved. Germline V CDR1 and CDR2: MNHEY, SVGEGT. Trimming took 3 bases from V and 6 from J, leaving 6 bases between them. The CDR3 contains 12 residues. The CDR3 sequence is CASSYSSNEQFF. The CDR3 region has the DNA TGTGCCAGCAGTTATTCTTCCAATGAGCAGTTCTTC.

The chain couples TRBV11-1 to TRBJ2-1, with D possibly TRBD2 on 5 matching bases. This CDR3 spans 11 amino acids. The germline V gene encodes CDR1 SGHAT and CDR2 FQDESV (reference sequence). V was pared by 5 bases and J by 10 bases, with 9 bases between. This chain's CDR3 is CASSPDSEQFF. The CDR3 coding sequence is TGTGCCAGCAGCCCGGACTCGGAGCAGTTCTTC.

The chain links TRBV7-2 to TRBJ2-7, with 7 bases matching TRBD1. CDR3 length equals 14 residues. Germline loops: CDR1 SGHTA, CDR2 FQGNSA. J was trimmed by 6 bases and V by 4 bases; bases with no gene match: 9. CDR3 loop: CASSYSKTGSEQYF. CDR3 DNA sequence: TGTGCCAGCAGCTACTCTAAGACAGGGTCCGAGCAGTACTTC.

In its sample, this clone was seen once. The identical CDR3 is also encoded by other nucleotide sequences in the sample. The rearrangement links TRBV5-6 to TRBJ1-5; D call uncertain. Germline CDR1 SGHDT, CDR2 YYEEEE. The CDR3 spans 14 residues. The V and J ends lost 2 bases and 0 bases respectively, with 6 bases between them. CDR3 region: CASSLRGSNQPQHF. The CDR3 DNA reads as TGTGCCAGCAGCTTACGGGGTAGCAATCAGCCCCAGCATTTT.

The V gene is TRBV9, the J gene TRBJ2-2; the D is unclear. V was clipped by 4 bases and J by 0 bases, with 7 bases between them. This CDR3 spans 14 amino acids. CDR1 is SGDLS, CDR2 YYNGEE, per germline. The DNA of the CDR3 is TGTGCCAGCAGCCCATCGGCGAACACCGGGGAGCTGTTTTTT. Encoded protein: CASSPSANTGELFF.

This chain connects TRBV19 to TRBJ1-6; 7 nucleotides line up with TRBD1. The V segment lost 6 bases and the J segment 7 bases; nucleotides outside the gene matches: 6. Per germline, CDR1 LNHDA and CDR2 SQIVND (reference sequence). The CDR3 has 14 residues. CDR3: CASSPGTDNSPLHF. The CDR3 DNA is TGTGCCAGTAGCCCCGGGACAGACAATTCACCCCTCCACTTT.

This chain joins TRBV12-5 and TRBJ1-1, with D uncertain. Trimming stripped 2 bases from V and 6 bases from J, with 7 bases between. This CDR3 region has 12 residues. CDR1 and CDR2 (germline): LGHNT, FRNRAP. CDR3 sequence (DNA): TGTGCTAGTGGTTTGTCTACGGCTGAAGCTTTCTTT. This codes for CASGLSTAEAFF.

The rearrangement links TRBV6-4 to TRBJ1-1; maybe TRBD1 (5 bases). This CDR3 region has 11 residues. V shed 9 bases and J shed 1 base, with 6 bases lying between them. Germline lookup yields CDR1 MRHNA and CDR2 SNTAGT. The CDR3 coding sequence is TGTGCCAGGAGGGGGAACACTGAAGCTTTCTTT. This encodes CARRGNTEAFF.

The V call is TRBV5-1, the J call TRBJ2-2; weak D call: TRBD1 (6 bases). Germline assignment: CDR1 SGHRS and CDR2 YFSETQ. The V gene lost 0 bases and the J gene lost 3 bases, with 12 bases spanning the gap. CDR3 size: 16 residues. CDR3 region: CASSLVAGVDTGELFF. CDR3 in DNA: TGCGCCAGCAGCTTGGTGGCAGGGGTTGACACCGGGGAGCTGTTTTTT.

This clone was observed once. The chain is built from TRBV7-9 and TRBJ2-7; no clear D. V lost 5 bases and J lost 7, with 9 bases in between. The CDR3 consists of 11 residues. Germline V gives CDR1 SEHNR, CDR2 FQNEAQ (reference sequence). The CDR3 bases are TGTGCCAGCAGCCAAATGGAGGAGCAGTACTTC. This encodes CASSQMEEQYF.

The CDR3 here is CASSDLLGLVLEQYF. In nucleotides, the CDR3 is TGTGCCAGCAGCGACCTACTGGGACTAGTATTAGAGCAGTACTTC. The chain has TRBV6-5 and TRBJ2-7; 8 bases agree with TRBD2. Germline trimming cut 6 bases from V and 7 bases from J; bases unmatched to any gene: 14. Germline values: CDR1 MNHEY, CDR2 SVGAGI. The CDR3 sequence is 15 residues long.

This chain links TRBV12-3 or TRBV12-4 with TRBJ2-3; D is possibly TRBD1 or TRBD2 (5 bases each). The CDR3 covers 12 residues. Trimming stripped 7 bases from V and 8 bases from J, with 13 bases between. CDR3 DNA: TGTGCCAGCACTCCCACTGGGGGTACGCAGTATTTT. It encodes CASTPTGGTQYF.

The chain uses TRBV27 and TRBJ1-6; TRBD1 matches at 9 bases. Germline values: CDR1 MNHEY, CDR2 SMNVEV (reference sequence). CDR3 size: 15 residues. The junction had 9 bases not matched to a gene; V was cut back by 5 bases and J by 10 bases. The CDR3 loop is CASSKQGAVGSPLHF. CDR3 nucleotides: TGTGCCAGCAGTAAACAGGGGGCCGTAGGGTCACCCCTCCACTTT.

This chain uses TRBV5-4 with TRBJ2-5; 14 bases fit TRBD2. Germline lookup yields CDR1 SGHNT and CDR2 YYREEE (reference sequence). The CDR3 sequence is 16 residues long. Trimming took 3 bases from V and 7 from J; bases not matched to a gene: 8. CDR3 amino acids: CASSSGLAGAVGTQYF. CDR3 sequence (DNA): TGTGCCAGCAGCTCGGGACTAGCGGGGGCCGTCGGGACCCAGTACTTC.

CDR3 sequence reads: CASSESRGFGETQYF. CDR3 sequence (DNA): TGTGCCAGCAGTGAGTCCAGGGGGTTCGGAGAGACCCAGTACTTC. The V and J genes are TRBV6-1 and TRBJ2-5; TRBD1 matches at 7 bases. Germline V lookup: CDR1 MNHNS, CDR2 SASEGT. This CDR3 contains 15 residues. V trimming: 3 bases; J trimming: 4 bases; junction bases outside the gene matches: 8.

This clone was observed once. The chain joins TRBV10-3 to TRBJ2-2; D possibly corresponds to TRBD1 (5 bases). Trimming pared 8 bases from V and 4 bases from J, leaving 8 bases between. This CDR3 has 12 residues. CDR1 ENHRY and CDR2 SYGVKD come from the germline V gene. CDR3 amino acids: CAIGQGTGELFF. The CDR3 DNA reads TGTGCCATCGGGCAGGGCACCGGGGAGCTGTTTTTT.

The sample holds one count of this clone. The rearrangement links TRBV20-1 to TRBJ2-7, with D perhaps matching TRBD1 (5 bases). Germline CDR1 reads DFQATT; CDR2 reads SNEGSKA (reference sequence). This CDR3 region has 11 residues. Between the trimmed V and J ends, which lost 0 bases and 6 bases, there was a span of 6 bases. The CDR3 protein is CSARDGAEQYF. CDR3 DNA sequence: TGCAGTGCTAGAGATGGGGCCGAGCAGTACTTC.

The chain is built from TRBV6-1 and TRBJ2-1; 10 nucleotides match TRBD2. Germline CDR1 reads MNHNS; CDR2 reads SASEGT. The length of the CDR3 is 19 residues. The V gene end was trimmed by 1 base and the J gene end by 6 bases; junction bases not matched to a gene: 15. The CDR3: CASSEGLRLAGGRRNEQFF. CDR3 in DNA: TGTGCCAGCAGTGAAGGCCTGAGATTAGCGGGAGGCCGTCGCAATGAGCAGTTCTTC.

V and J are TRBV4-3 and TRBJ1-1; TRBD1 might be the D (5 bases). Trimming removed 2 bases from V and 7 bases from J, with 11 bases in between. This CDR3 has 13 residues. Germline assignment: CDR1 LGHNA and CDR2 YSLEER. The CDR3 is CASSQRSGGEAFF. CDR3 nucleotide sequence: TGCGCCAGCAGCCAAAGATCGGGGGGTGAAGCTTTCTTT.

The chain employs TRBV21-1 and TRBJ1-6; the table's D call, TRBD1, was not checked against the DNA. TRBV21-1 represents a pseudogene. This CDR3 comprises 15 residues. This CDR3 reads CASSRGQDYNSPLHF. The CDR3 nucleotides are TGTGCCAGCAGCAGAGGACAGGACTATAATTCACCCCTCCACTTT.

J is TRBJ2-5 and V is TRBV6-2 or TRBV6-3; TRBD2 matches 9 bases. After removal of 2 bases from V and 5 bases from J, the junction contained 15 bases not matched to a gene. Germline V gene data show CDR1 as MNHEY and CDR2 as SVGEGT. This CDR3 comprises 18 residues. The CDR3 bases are TGTGCCAGCAGTTACGTCGGCGGGCTAGCGGGGATTATGGAGACCCAGTACTTC. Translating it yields CASSYVGGLAGIMETQYF.

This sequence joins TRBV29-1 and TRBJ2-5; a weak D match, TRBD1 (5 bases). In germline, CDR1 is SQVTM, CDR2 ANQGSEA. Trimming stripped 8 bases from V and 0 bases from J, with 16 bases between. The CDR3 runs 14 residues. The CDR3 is CSTRQRSYQETQYF. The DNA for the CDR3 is TGCAGCACCCGACAGAGATCGTACCAAGAGACCCAGTACTTC.

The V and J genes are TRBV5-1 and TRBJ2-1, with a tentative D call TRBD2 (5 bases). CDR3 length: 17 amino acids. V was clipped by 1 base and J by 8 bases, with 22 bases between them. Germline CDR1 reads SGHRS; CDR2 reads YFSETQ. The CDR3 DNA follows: TGCGCCAGCAGCTTGCCCCCTTCTACTAGTTTCCGATATGAGCAGTTCTTC. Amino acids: CASSLPPSTSFRYEQFF.

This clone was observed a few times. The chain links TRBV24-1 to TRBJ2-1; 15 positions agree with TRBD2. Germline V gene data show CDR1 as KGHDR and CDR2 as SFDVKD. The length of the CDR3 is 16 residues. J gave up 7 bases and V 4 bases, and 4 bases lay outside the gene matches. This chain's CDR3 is CATSDRGTSGGNEQFF. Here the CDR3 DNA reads TGTGCCACCAGTGACCGCGGGACTAGCGGGGGGAATGAGCAGTTCTTC.

The CDR3 DNA reads TGCGCCAGCAGCTTCCGACAGGGCCCGTCCTACGAGCAGTACTTC. Its translation: CASSFRQGPSYEQYF. The chain carries TRBV4-1 and TRBJ2-7, with 7 bases lining up with TRBD1. V lost 5 bases and J lost 1; bases outside the gene matches: 8. This CDR3 comprises 15 residues. Germline values: CDR1 MGHRA, CDR2 YSYEKL.